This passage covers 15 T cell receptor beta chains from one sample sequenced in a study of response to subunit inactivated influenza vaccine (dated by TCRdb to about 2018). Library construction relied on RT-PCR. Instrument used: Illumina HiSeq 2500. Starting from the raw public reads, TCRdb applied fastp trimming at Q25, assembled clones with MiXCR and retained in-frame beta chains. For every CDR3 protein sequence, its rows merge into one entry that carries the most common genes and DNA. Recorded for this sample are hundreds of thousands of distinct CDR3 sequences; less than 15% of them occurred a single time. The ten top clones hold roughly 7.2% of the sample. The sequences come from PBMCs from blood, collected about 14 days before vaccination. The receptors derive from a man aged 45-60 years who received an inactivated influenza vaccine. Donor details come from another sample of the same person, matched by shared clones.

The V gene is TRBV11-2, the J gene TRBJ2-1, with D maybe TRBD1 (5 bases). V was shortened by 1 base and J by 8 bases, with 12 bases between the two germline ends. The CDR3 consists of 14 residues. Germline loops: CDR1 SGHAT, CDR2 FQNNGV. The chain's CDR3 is CASSLGWTSDEQFF. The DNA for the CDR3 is TGTGCCAGCAGCTTAGGTTGGACATCGGATGAGCAGTTCTTC.

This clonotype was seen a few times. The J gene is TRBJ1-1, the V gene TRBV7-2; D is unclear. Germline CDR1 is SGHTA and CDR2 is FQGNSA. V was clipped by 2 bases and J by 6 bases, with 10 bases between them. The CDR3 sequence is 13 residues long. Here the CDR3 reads CASSLPSRPEAFF. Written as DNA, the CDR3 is TGTGCCAGCAGCTTACCCTCAAGACCTGAAGCTTTCTTT.

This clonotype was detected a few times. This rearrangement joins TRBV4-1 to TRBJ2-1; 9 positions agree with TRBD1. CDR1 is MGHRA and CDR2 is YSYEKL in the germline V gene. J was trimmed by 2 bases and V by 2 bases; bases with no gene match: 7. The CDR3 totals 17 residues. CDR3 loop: CASSQLPGQGPYNEQFF. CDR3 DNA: TGCGCCAGCAGCCAACTACCTGGACAGGGGCCCTACAATGAGCAGTTCTTC.

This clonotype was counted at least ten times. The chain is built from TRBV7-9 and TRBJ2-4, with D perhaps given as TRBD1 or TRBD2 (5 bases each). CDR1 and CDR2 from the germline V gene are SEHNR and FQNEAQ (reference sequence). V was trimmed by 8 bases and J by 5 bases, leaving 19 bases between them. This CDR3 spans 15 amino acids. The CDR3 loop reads CASQRAGSAQNIQYF. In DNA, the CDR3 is TGTGCCAGCCAGAGGGCAGGGAGTGCCCAAAACATTCAGTACTTC.

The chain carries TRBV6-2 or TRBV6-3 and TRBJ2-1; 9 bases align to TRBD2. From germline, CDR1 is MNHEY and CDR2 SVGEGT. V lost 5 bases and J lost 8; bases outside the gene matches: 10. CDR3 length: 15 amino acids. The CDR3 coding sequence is TGTGCCAGCAGTCCCCCGGGACTAGCATTCGATGAGCAGTTCTTC. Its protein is CASSPPGLAFDEQFF.

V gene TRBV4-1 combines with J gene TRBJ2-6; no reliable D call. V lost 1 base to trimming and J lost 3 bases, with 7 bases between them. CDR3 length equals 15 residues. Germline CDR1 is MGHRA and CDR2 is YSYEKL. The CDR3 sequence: CASSQGVFGANVLTF. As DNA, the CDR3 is TGCGCCAGCAGCCAAGGGGTCTTTGGGGCCAACGTCCTGACTTTC.

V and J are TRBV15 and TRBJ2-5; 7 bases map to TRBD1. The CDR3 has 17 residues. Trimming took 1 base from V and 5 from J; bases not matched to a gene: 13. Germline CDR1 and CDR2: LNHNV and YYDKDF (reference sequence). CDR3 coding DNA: TGTGCCACCAGCAGAGGACGGACGGGAACAGGGGTCGAGACCCAGTACTTC. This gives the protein CATSRGRTGTGVETQYF.

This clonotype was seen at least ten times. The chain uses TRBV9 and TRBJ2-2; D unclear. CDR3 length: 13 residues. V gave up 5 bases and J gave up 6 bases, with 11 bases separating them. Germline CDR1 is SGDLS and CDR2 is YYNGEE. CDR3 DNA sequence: TGTGCCAGCAGTGAAAGGTATTCCGGGGAGCTGTTTTTT. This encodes CASSERYSGELFF.

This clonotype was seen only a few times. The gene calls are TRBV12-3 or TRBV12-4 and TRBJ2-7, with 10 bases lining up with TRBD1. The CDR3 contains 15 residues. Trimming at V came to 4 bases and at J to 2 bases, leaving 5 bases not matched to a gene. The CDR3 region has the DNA TGTGCCAGCAGTTCCCGGACAGGGGGTACCTACGAGCAGTACTTC. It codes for CASSSRTGGTYEQYF.

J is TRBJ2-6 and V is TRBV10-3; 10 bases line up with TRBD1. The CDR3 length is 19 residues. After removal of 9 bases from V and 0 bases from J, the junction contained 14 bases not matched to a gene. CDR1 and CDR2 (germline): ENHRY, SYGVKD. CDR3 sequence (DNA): TGTGCCATAGAAGCAAGACTGGGACAGGGGCGCTCTGGGGCCAACGTCCTGACTTTC. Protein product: CAIEARLGQGRSGANVLTF.

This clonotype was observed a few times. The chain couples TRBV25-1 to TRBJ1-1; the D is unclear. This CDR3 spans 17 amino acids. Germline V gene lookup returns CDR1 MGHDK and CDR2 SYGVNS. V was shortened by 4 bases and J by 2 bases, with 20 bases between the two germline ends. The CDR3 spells CASSGAFSNSYNTEAFF. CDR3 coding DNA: TGTGCCAGCAGTGGAGCCTTTTCGAACAGTTACAACACTGAAGCTTTCTTT.

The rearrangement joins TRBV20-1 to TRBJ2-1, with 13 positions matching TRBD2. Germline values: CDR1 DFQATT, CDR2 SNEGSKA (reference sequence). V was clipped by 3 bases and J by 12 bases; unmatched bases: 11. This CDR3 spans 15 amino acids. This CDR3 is CSARRQGLAGIGQFF. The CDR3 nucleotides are TGCAGTGCTAGGAGACAGGGACTAGCGGGAATTGGGCAGTTCTTC.

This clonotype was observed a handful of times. CDR3 nucleotides: TGTGCCAGCAGCTTAGGTCGCAGAGACACTGAAAAACTGTTTTTT. This sequence encodes CASSLGRRDTEKLFF. The rearrangement uses TRBV7-9 and TRBJ1-4; D is unresolved. This CDR3 has 15 residues. The germline V and J ends were trimmed by 1 base and 7 bases, with 13 bases remaining between them. Looked up from germline, CDR1 is SEHNR and CDR2 is FQNEAQ (reference sequence). Combining the CDR3 with reference TRBV7-9 and TRBJ1-4 gives the whole variable domain DTGVSQNPRHKITKRGQNVTFRCDPISEHNRLYWYRQTLGQGPEFLTYFQNEAQLEKSRLLSDRFSAERPKGSFSTLEIQRTEQGDSAMYLCASSLGRRDTEKLFFGSGTQLSVL.

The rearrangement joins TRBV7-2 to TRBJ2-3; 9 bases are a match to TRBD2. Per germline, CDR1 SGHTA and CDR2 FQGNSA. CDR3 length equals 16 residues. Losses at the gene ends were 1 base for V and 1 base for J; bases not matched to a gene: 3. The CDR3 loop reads CASSLGGGGGTDTQYF. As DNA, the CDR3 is TGTGCCAGCAGCTTAGGTGGCGGGGGGGGCACAGATACGCAGTATTTT.

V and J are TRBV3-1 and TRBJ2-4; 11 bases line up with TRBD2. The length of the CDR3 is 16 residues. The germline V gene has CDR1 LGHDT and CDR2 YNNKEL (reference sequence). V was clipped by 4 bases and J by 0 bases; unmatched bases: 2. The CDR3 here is CASSRLAGLAKNIQYF. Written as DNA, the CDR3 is TGTGCCAGCAGCCGACTAGCGGGACTAGCCAAAAACATTCAGTACTTC. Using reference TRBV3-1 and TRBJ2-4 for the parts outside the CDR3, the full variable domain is DTAVSQTPKYLVTQMGNDKSIKCEQNLGHDTMYWYKQDSKKFLKIMFSYNNKELIINETVPNRFSPKSPDKAHLNLHINSLELGDSAVYFCASSRLAGLAKNIQYFGAGTRLSVL.